This TCR beta chain was identified in a study of cytomegalovirus exposure and HLA in healthy donors. Findings and limits, study-wide: HLA allele associations emerged for about 18,000 TCR beta sequences in a later analysis, at 0.05 false discovery rate. Previous analysis showed most TCR beta V segments were productive about 87% or about 30% of the time. It was reported that the classifier diagnosed cytomegalovirus status with high specificity and sensitivity in both the original and validation cohorts.

Primers for the PCR totalled 60 Vbeta and 13 Jbeta. The repertoire was sequenced with immunoSEQ multiplex PCR; TCRdb's copy has only in-frame clones and lacks some. Of 120,000 or so clones in the sample, about 83% are singletons; the top ten hold about 3.5%. Notes on this clone: Its antigen is unidentified.

The germline V gene encodes CDR1 MNHEY and CDR2 SMNVEV (reference sequence). V gave up 5 bases and J gave up 3 bases; unmatched junction bases: 9. The CDR3 is made up of 16 amino acids. The sample consisted of PBMCs. The sequence derives from a young man in good health and CMV-seronegative. The J gene is TRBJ1-5, the V gene TRBV27; 8 bases map to TRBD1. Here the CDR3 DNA reads TGTGCCAGCAGTCCTTTGGACAGGGTGGTCAATCAGCCCCAGCATTTT. This gives the protein CASSPLDRVVNQPQHF.